The 31 T cell receptor beta chains below come from one sample, sequenced in a study of T cells in Graves' hyperthyroidism and ophthalmopathy. TCR beta CDR3 region amplification was performed from RNA transcripts. When the TCR CDR3 underwent first-round RT-PCR, the HTBI primer set was used. Each CDR3 protein gets one entry after TCRdb re-called the multiplex PCR reads with MiXCR. The sample contains nearly 600,000 distinct CDR3 sequences, around 14% of which appear only once. Sequenced sample: blood. The source is a woman younger than 30 with Graves' ophthalmopathy.

This clonotype was seen many times. The V gene is TRBV27, the J gene TRBJ1-1, with D perhaps TRBD1 (5 bases). Trimming took off 8 bases at V and 1 base at J, with 11 bases between the two ends. This CDR3 comprises 13 residues. Germline V lookup: CDR1 MNHEY, CDR2 SMNVEV (reference sequence). DNA of the CDR3: TGTGCCAGCGGGGGACTGACGAACACTGAAGCTTTCTTT. Encoded protein: CASGGLTNTEAFF.

This clonotype has just a few counts. The CDR3 reads CSVEASGRSGNTIYF. CDR3 in DNA: TGCAGCGTTGAAGCTAGCGGACGCTCTGGAAACACCATATATTTT. This sequence joins TRBV29-1 and TRBJ1-3; no clear D. Germline V gene sequence: CDR1 SQVTM, CDR2 ANQGSEA. The CDR3 is made up of 15 amino acids. Trimming removed 1 base at V and 0 bases at J, with 10 bases between.

This clonotype appeared a few times. The chain combines TRBV2 with TRBJ2-1, with D possibly being TRBD2 (5 bases). Between the trimmed V and J ends, which lost 3 bases and 3 bases, there was a span of 12 bases. The CDR3 is made up of 15 amino acids. Germline assignment: CDR1 SNHLY and CDR2 FYNNEI. The CDR3 reads CASSDQRPLYNEQFF. In DNA form, the CDR3 reads TGTGCCAGCAGTGACCAGCGGCCCCTCTACAATGAGCAGTTCTTC.

Concerning this clonotype itself: Germline is not matched at one junction end, which may reflect a read error. The genes are TRBV28 and TRBJ1-2; D not resolved. The CDR3 length is 11 residues. Germline-derived CDR1 and CDR2 are MDHEN and SYDVKM. CDR3 DNA sequence: TGTGCCAGCAGCTCCCGCTATAGCTACACCTTC. Protein: CASSSRYSYTF.

This clonotype was detected a few times. The chain couples TRBV6-2 or TRBV6-3 to TRBJ2-1, with a weak D call TRBD2 (6 bases). CDR1 and CDR2 from the germline V gene are MNHEY and SVGEGT. V lost 8 bases, J lost 9 bases, and 17 bases lay in between. This CDR3 has 13 residues. CDR3 loop: CASRRGIRGEQFF. For the CDR3, the DNA is TGTGCCAGCCGGAGGGGAATTCGGGGTGAGCAGTTCTTC.

This clonotype was seen many times. The genes are TRBV11-3 and TRBJ1-5; D remains unclear. The CDR3 sequence is 15 residues long. Trimming took 0 bases from V and 5 from J, leaving 11 bases between them. CDR1 and CDR2 from the germline V gene are SGHNT and YENEEA. CDR3 sequence reads: CASSLDPVRDQPQHF. The CDR3 DNA sequence: TGTGCCAGCAGCTTAGATCCGGTTCGTGATCAGCCCCAGCATTTT. Full variable domain (outside the CDR3, taken from reference TRBV11-3 and TRBJ1-5): EAGVVQSPRYKIIEKKQPVAFWCNPISGHNTLYWYLQNLGQGPELLIRYENEEAVDDSQLPKDRFSAERLKGVDSTLKIQPAELGDSAVYLCASSLDPVRDQPQHFGDGTRLSIL.

This clonotype has a count of ten or more. The rearrangement links TRBV28 to TRBJ2-1, with 8 bases that match TRBD2. Per germline, CDR1 MDHEN and CDR2 SYDVKM. The junction had 11 bases not matched to a gene; V was cut back by 4 bases and J by 3 bases. The CDR3 loop spans 17 amino acids. CDR3 sequence: CASSSPTSGTGYNEQFF. The DNA of the CDR3 is TGTGCCAGCAGTTCTCCAACTAGCGGAACGGGCTACAATGAGCAGTTCTTC. Together with reference TRBV28 and TRBJ2-1, the CDR3 gives the full variable domain: DVKVTQSSRYLVKRTGEKVFLECVQDMDHENMFWYRQDPGLGLRLIYFSYDVKMKEKGDIPEGYSVSREKKERFSLILESASTNQTSMYLCASSSPTSGTGYNEQFFGPGTRLTVL.

This clonotype was found many times. The chain couples TRBV11-2 to TRBJ2-1; weak D call: TRBD2 (5 bases). Germline V gives CDR1 SGHAT, CDR2 FQNNGV. The CDR3 has 16 residues. V dropped 4 bases and J dropped 2 bases, with 15 bases sitting between them. CDR3: CASSSLTSRPYNEQFF. DNA of the CDR3: TGTGCCAGCAGCTCGCTAACTAGTAGGCCCTACAATGAGCAGTTCTTC.

The chain recombines TRBV9 with TRBJ1-5; 8 nucleotides agree with TRBD1. CDR1 and CDR2 (germline): SGDLS, YYNGEE. CDR3 length: 19 residues. Trimming took 0 bases from V and 1 from J; bases not matched to a gene: 12. CDR3 sequence: CASSVVGEDRDESNQPQHF. For the CDR3, the DNA is TGTGCCAGCAGCGTAGTGGGGGAGGACAGGGACGAGAGCAATCAGCCCCAGCATTTT.

This clonotype has a count of ten or more. The J gene is TRBJ2-1, the V gene TRBV20-1, with 7 bases matching TRBD2. Germline trimming cut 4 bases from V and 8 bases from J; bases unmatched to any gene: 11. CDR1 and CDR2 from the germline V gene are DFQATT and SNEGSKA (reference sequence). The CDR3 is 14 amino acids. CDR3 protein: CSAKDLLATYEQFF. The CDR3 region has the DNA TGCAGTGCTAAAGACCTACTAGCGACCTATGAGCAGTTCTTC.

This clonotype was found a few times. The V gene is TRBV7-9, the J gene TRBJ2-5, with TRBD2 matching over 9 bases. This CDR3 is built from 16 residues. Germline V gene sequence: CDR1 SEHNR, CDR2 FQNEAQ (reference sequence). J lost 4 bases, V lost 5 bases, and 11 bases had no gene match. The CDR3 here is CASSPRREGGVETQYF. The CDR3 nucleotides are TGTGCCAGCAGCCCTCGGCGGGAGGGCGGGGTAGAGACCCAGTACTTC.

Regarding this clonotype: A much larger clone lies one base from this, so it may be a read error. The rearrangement uses TRBV3-1 and TRBJ1-2, with a weak D call TRBD1 (6 bases). CDR1 is LGHDT, CDR2 YNNKEL, per germline (reference sequence). This CDR3 has 18 amino acids. Trimming took 0 bases from V and 2 from J, leaving 19 bases between them. In DNA, the CDR3 is TGTGCCAGCAGCCAAGATCGACGGGGACGGGGGGCCAACTATGGCTACACCTTC. Translating gives CASSQDRRGRGANYGYTF.

This clonotype has a handful of counts. V and J are TRBV11-2 and TRBJ2-2; D gene unclear. Germline CDR1 is SGHAT and CDR2 is FQNNGV. V was pared by 0 bases and J by 4 bases, with 21 bases between. The CDR3 has 19 amino acids. In DNA, the CDR3 is TGTGCCAGCAGCTTAGATCTCCGCGCGTCTTTGGGTATCACCGGGGAGCTGTTTTTT. Translated, it gives CASSLDLRASLGITGELFF.

This clonotype was counted ten times or more. J is TRBJ2-7 and V is TRBV6-2 or TRBV6-3; the match to TRBD2 covers 11 bases. The CDR3 runs 15 residues. V lost 5 bases, J lost 4 bases, and 7 bases stayed unmatched. In germline, CDR1 is MNHEY, CDR2 SVGEGT. The CDR3 DNA is TGTGCCAGCAGTCAGACTAGCGGGGCCAAGTACGAGCAGTACTTC. Translation gives CASSQTSGAKYEQYF.

The chain joins TRBV19 to TRBJ1-2; 11 positions agree with TRBD1. V lost 5 bases to trimming and J lost 6 bases; unmatched junction nucleotides: 8. Germline V CDR1 and CDR2: LNHDA, SQIVND (reference sequence). CDR3 size: 15 residues. In DNA form, the CDR3 reads TGTGCCAGTAGTCTAGGACAGGGGGCTTTTGATGGCTACACCTTC. Encoded protein: CASSLGQGAFDGYTF.

This clonotype has a count of ten or more. This chain uses TRBV6-1 with TRBJ2-1; 10 bases map to TRBD2. The junction had 12 bases not matched to a gene; V was cut back by 8 bases and J by 2 bases. CDR3 length equals 17 residues. The germline gives CDR1 MNHNS, CDR2 SASEGT. The CDR3 DNA sequence: TGTGCCAGCGGAATTACTCGTAGCGGGGGGCCCTACAATGAGCAGTTCTTC. It is translated as CASGITRSGGPYNEQFF.

This clonotype was observed at least ten times. This chain links TRBV18 with TRBJ2-3; D is unclear. CDR3 length: 13 amino acids. V dropped 3 bases and J dropped 4 bases, with 8 bases sitting between them. Germline V gene lookup returns CDR1 KGHSH and CDR2 LQKENI. The CDR3 coding sequence is TGTGCCAGCTCACCGGACCTGTCAGATACGCAGTATTTT. Protein: CASSPDLSDTQYF.

This clonotype was detected many times. The chain recombines TRBV5-1 with TRBJ2-3, with unresolved D. V was clipped by 3 bases and J by 0 bases, with 14 bases between them. CDR3 size: 16 residues. From germline, CDR1 is SGHRS and CDR2 YFSETQ. CDR3 sequence (DNA): TGCGCCAGCAGCTCCTACAGATCGACTAGCACAGATACGCAGTATTTT. This gives the protein CASSSYRSTSTDTQYF.

This clonotype was recorded many times. V usage is TRBV6-1 and J usage is TRBJ1-6; D unclear. CDR3 size: 15 residues. Germline loops: CDR1 MNHNS, CDR2 SASEGT. V was pared by 1 base and J by 6 bases, with 10 bases between. CDR3 bases: TGTGCCAGCAGTGAAGGGCCCGGGCGTAATTCACCCCTCCACTTT. Amino acid sequence: CASSEGPGRNSPLHF.

The V and J genes are TRBV12-3 or TRBV12-4 and TRBJ1-6; D ambiguous. The CDR3 loop spans 14 amino acids. The V and J ends lost 7 bases and 9 bases respectively, with 16 bases between them. The CDR3 spells CASTLVLGGSPLHF. The CDR3 DNA is TGTGCCAGCACCCTGGTGTTGGGAGGTTCACCCCTCCACTTT.

This clonotype was counted ten times or more. The gene calls are TRBV30 and TRBJ1-4; D call uncertain. Trimming took off 0 bases at V and 7 bases at J, with 12 bases between the two ends. This CDR3 has 14 residues. The germline gives CDR1 GTSNPN, CDR2 SVGIG (reference sequence). CDR3 sequence (DNA): TGTGCCTGGAGTGTGGGGATAGTGGGTGAAAAACTGTTTTTT. It encodes CAWSVGIVGEKLFF. Full variable domain (outside the CDR3, taken from reference TRBV30 and TRBJ1-4): SQTIHQWPATLVQPVGSPLSLECTVEGTSNPNLYWYRQAAGRGLQLLFYSVGIGQISSEVPQNLSASRPQDRQFILSSKKLLLSDSGFYLCAWSVGIVGEKLFFGSGTQLSVL.

This clonotype was detected many times. V gene TRBV19 combines with J gene TRBJ2-7; 12 bases align to TRBD2. J gave up 1 base and V 5 bases, and 3 bases lay outside the gene matches. CDR1 is LNHDA and CDR2 is SQIVND in the germline V gene (reference sequence). The CDR3 spans 15 residues. The CDR3 loop is CASSVTSGRSYEQYF. CDR3 DNA sequence: TGTGCCAGTAGTGTGACTAGCGGGAGATCCTACGAGCAGTACTTC. Filled out from reference TRBV19 and TRBJ2-7, the complete variable domain reads DGGITQSPKYLFRKEGQNVTLSCEQNLNHDAMYWYRQDPGQGLRLIYYSQIVNDFQKGDIAEGYSVSREKKESFPLTVTSAQKNPTAFYLCASSVTSGRSYEQYFGPGTRLTVT.

With respect to this clonotype: This sequence may be a read error, since a much larger clone differs from it by one base. This chain joins TRBV12-3 or TRBV12-4 and TRBJ2-7; D is undetermined. CDR3 length: 14 amino acids. CDR3 nucleotides: TGTGCCGGCAGTTTGGCTGGATTGGAGTTTGGGCAGTACTTC. Translating gives CAGSLAGLEFGQYF.

The rearrangement joins TRBV19 to TRBJ2-7; TRBD1 is a possible D gene (5 bases). The V end was cut by 3 bases, the J end by 0 bases, with 9 bases between. Germline V gene lookup returns CDR1 LNHDA and CDR2 SQIVND (reference sequence). This CDR3 region has 14 residues. The CDR3 sequence is CASSMGPYSYEQYF. The CDR3, as DNA: TGTGCCAGTAGTATGGGGCCATACTCCTACGAGCAGTACTTC.

This clonotype was observed a handful of times. The chain couples TRBV28 to TRBJ1-5; weak D call: TRBD1 (5 bases). V was trimmed by 8 bases and J by 5 bases, leaving 16 bases between them. The CDR3 contains 14 residues. Germline V lookup: CDR1 MDHEN, CDR2 SYDVKM. This CDR3 reads CASCPRDLYQPQHF. In DNA form, the CDR3 reads TGTGCCAGCTGCCCCAGGGATCTATATCAGCCCCAGCATTTT.

This clonotype was seen repeatedly, ten times or more. This chain joins TRBV6-1 and TRBJ1-2; D is perhaps TRBD1 (5 bases). Germline CDR1 and CDR2: MNHNS and SASEGT. Trimming took off 6 bases at V and 6 bases at J, with 17 bases between the two ends. There are 14 residues in the CDR3. The CDR3 region has the DNA TGTGCCAGCAGGCCTTTGGGGGGTTTGGATGGCTACACCTTC. Translation: CASRPLGGLDGYTF.

The chain links TRBV9 to TRBJ1-5; D is unclear. This CDR3 has 15 residues. V was cut by 2 bases and J by 0 bases, with 9 bases left in between. The germline V gene has CDR1 SGDLS and CDR2 YYNGEE. The CDR3 nucleotides read TGTGCCAGCAGCGTCGGGGTCAATAGCAATCAGCCCCAGCATTTT. This sequence encodes CASSVGVNSNQPQHF. The whole variable domain, remainder taken from reference TRBV9 and TRBJ1-5, is DSGVTQTPKHLITATGQRVTLRCSPRSGDLSVYWYQQSLDQGLQFLIQYYNGEERAKGNILERFSAQQFPDLHSELNLSSLELGDSALYFCASSVGVNSNQPQHFGDGTRLSIL.

This clonotype occurred many times. The V call is TRBV6-1, the J call TRBJ2-5; 7 positions match TRBD1. The CDR3 is 14 residues long. CDR1 and CDR2 from the germline V gene are MNHNS and SASEGT. V trimming: 3 bases; J trimming: 4 bases; junction bases outside the gene matches: 5. The CDR3 spells CASSETGIGETQYF. DNA for the CDR3: TGTGCCAGCAGTGAGACAGGGATTGGAGAGACCCAGTACTTC.

This clonotype was counted many times. The chain is built from TRBV12-3 or TRBV12-4 and TRBJ2-3, with 9 nucleotides matching TRBD2. After removal of 5 bases from V and 1 base from J, the junction contained 1 base not matched to a gene. This CDR3 region has 14 residues. CDR3 DNA sequence: TGTGCCAGCAGTGAGCGGGAGGGCACAGATACGCAGTATTTT. Translation gives CASSEREGTDTQYF.

V usage is TRBV10-3 and J usage is TRBJ1-5, with TRBD1 identical over 10 bases. CDR3 length: 13 residues. V shed 6 bases and J 6 bases; nucleotides not matched to a gene: 2. CDR1 is ENHRY and CDR2 is SYGVKD in the germline V gene. CDR3 nucleotides: TGTGCCATCAGCAGACAGGGGGCTCAGCCCCAGCATTTT. This gives the protein CAISRQGAQPQHF.

This clonotype was recorded many times. This chain links TRBV5-6 with TRBJ2-1; a weak D match, TRBD2 (6 bases). The ends were cut back, 7 bases at V and 2 bases at J, with 16 bases in the middle. CDR3 length equals 15 residues. CDR1 and CDR2 from the germline V gene are SGHDT and YYEEEE. The CDR3 spells CASSAGGSAYNEQFF. The CDR3, as DNA: TGTGCCAGCTCCGCTGGGGGGAGTGCCTACAATGAGCAGTTCTTC.